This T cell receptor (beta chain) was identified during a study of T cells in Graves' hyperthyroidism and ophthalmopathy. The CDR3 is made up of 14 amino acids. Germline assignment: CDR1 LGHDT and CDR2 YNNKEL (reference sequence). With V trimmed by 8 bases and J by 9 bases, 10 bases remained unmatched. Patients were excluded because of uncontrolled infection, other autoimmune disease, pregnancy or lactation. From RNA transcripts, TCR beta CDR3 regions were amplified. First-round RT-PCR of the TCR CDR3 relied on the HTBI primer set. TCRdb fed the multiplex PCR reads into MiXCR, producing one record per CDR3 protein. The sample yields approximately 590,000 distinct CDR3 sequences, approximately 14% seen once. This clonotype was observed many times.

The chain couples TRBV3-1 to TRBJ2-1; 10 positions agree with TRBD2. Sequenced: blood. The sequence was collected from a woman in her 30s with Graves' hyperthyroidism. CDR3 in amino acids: CASGRASGSGEQFF. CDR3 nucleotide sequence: TGTGCCAGCGGGAGGGCTAGCGGGAGCGGTGAGCAGTTCTTC.